This T cell receptor (beta chain) originates from a study of blood T cells in healthy people across ages. This clonotype has a single count. Its matching antigen is unknown. At one end, the junction sequence differs from germline, possibly due to a read error. Primed by a sample-barcoded 5' primer and a J-beta primer mix, a second PCR proceeded for about 7 to 11 cycles. TCRdb itself ran the 5' RACE reads through MiXCR, one entry per CDR3 protein. This table holds fewer than 2 million distinct CDR3 sequences, approximately 39% found once. This CDR3 spans 14 amino acids. Germline V gene data show CDR1 as GTSNPN and CDR2 as SVGIG (reference sequence). Study-wide results and limits: In these data, TCR beta diversity tracked strongly with naive T cell percentage.

This TCR was recovered from a human donor in good health. The chain couples TRBV30 to TRBJ2-7; D not certain. The sample was blood. CDR3 protein: CARSVRVFTREQYF. Written as DNA, the CDR3 is TGTGCCCGGAGTGTACGAGTTTTTACCAGAGAGCAGTACTTC.